The 28 T cell receptor beta chains presented below share a single source sample, sequenced in a study of CD8 T cells in ankylosing spondylitis. TCRdb recomputed calls from the 5' RACE reads with MiXCR, one row per CDR3 protein. This sample yields about 500,000 distinct CDR3 sequences, of which roughly 13% are seen a single time; 6.8% belongs to the top ten. Which antigens these TCRs recognize remains unknown. Overall study findings and caveats: It appeared that ankylosing spondylitis blood was characterized by a TCR beta motif of fewer than ten highly homologous variants.

The sample was blood, either unsorted or a sorted T cell fraction (not recorded which). Receptors originate from a male donor with ankylosing spondylitis.

This clonotype was counted a few times. A read error may explain this, as a much larger clone is one base away. This chain joins TRBV29-1 and TRBJ1-1; unclear D gene. The ends were cut back, 5 bases at V and 1 base at J, with 5 bases in the middle. The CDR3 totals 11 residues. The V gene's germline CDR1 is SQVTM and CDR2 ANQGSEA. The CDR3 reads CSVWGNTEAFF. Here the CDR3 DNA reads TGCAGCGTTTGGGGGAACACTGAAGCTTTCTTT. Variable domain in full (rest from reference TRBV29-1 and TRBJ1-1): SAVISQKPSRDICQRGTSLTIQCQVDSQVTMMFWYRQQPGQSLTLIATANQGSEATYESGFVIDKFPISRPNLTFSTLTVSNMSPEDSSIYLCSVWGNTEAFFGQGTRLTVV.

The table lists this clonotype with a few counts. This sequence joins TRBV20-1 and TRBJ2-7; D is ambiguous. Germline assignment: CDR1 DFQATT and CDR2 SNEGSKA (reference sequence). The ends were cut back, 0 bases at V and 0 bases at J, with 6 bases in the middle. This CDR3 has 13 residues. In DNA, the CDR3 is TGCAGTGCTAGAGACCCAGGCTCCTACGAGCAGTACTTC. The encoded protein is CSARDPGSYEQYF.

The V and J genes are TRBV24-1 and TRBJ1-5, with 9 bases fitting TRBD1. Per the germline V gene, CDR1 is KGHDR and CDR2 is SFDVKD. CDR3 size: 16 residues. V shed 7 bases and J 3 bases; nucleotides not matched to a gene: 9. In nucleotides, the CDR3 is TGTGCCACCAGCGCAACCGGGACAGGGAACAATCAGCCCCAGCATTTT. Encoded protein: CATSATGTGNNQPQHF.

This clonotype has a handful of counts. The V call is TRBV12-3 or TRBV12-4, the J call TRBJ2-1; no clear D. Trimming stripped 2 bases from V and 8 bases from J, with 10 bases between. The CDR3 is 13 amino acids. The CDR3 sequence: CASSLRGFDEQFF. In nucleotides, the CDR3 is TGTGCCAGCAGTTTACGAGGATTCGATGAGCAGTTCTTC.

This clonotype appeared a few times. The chain joins TRBV2 to TRBJ2-7; D not certain. Trimming stripped 1 base from V and 13 bases from J, with 17 bases between. This CDR3 region has 13 residues. Germline loops: CDR1 SNHLY, CDR2 FYNNEI. In DNA, the CDR3 is TGTGCCAGCAGTGAAGGTCCCAGCCACCAGATTTACGTC. This translates into CASSEGPSHQIYV.

The rearrangement joins TRBV7-6 to TRBJ1-6, with 7 bases aligning to TRBD1. After removal of 4 bases from V and 16 bases from J, the junction contained 10 bases not matched to a gene. Per the germline V gene, CDR1 is SGHVS and CDR2 is FNYEAQ. The CDR3 runs 13 residues. CDR3 region: CASSSRWDSQLHF. CDR3 sequence (DNA): TGTGCCAGCAGCTCACGATGGGACAGCCAGCTCCACTTT. Full variable domain (missing parts from reference TRBV7-6 and TRBJ1-6): GAGVSQSPRYKVTKRGQDVALRCDPISGHVSLYWYRQALGQGPEFLTYFNYEAQQDKSGLPNDRFSAERPEGSISTLTIQRTEQRDSAMYRCASSSRWDSQLHFGNGTRLTVT.

There are a few counts of this clonotype. This rearrangement joins TRBV7-2 to TRBJ2-3, with TRBD2 matching 8 bases. The CDR3 length is 16 residues. From germline, CDR1 is SGHTA and CDR2 FQGNSA. V gave up 0 bases and J gave up 3 bases; unmatched junction bases: 5. CDR3 bases: TGTGCCAGCAGCTTAGCGTTAGCGGGAATAACAGATACGCAGTATTTT. This codes for CASSLALAGITDTQYF.

This clonotype has a count of ten or more. CDR3 loop: CASSSQGRDEQFF. The CDR3 bases are TGCGCCAGCAGCTCCCAGGGTCGGGATGAGCAGTTCTTC. This chain connects TRBV5-1 to TRBJ2-1; possibly TRBD1 for D (5 bases). V lost 3 bases to trimming and J lost 8 bases, with 12 bases between them. The V gene's germline CDR1 is SGHRS and CDR2 YFSETQ. The CDR3 is 13 residues long.

This clonotype was seen only a few times. The chain uses TRBV20-1 and TRBJ2-1; 8 bases align to TRBD2. Trimming cost V 6 bases and J 3 bases; bases outside gene matches: 10. There are 15 residues in the CDR3. The germline V gene has CDR1 DFQATT and CDR2 SNEGSKA (reference sequence). CDR3 in amino acids: CSAPPGLDIYNEQFF. The CDR3 DNA follows: TGCAGTGCACCGCCGGGACTAGACATCTACAATGAGCAGTTCTTC.

The rearrangement links TRBV19 to TRBJ1-5, with TRBD1 matching 8 bases. Germline V gene data show CDR1 as LNHDA and CDR2 as SQIVND (reference sequence). V shed 4 bases, J shed 2 bases, and the junction held 4 bases outside the gene matches. The CDR3 contains 15 residues. The CDR3 is CASSTTGVGNQPQHF. The CDR3, as DNA: TGTGCCAGTAGTACGACAGGGGTTGGCAATCAGCCCCAGCATTTT.

This clonotype was picked up many times. This chain connects TRBV27 to TRBJ2-7; no firm D call. V lost 10 bases and J lost 3, with 13 bases in between. Germline V gene data show CDR1 as MNHEY and CDR2 as SMNVEV (reference sequence). The CDR3 length is 12 residues. The chain's CDR3 is CATRSFLYEQYF. The CDR3 nucleotides read TGTGCCACCCGGTCCTTTCTCTACGAGCAGTACTTC.

V gene TRBV6-5 combines with J gene TRBJ2-1; tentatively, D is TRBD1 or TRBD2 (6 bases each). The germline gives CDR1 MNHEY, CDR2 SVGAGI. The CDR3 contains 17 residues. V shed 0 bases and J shed 10 bases, with 22 bases lying between them. The CDR3 nucleotides read TGTGCCAGCAGTTACTCTAGGGGGGAAGCTAGCTGGGAGGAGCAGTTCTTC. It specifies CASSYSRGEASWEEQFF.

This clonotype was counted many times. The gene calls are TRBV28 and TRBJ2-3, with TRBD1 matching 8 bases. The CDR3 runs 14 residues. From germline, CDR1 is MDHEN and CDR2 SYDVKM. Trimming removed 6 bases from V and 3 bases from J; junction bases left unmatched: 5. This CDR3 is CASRPRTGTDTQYF. In DNA form, the CDR3 reads TGTGCCAGCAGACCTCGGACAGGGACAGATACGCAGTATTTT.

The chain employs TRBV11-2 and TRBJ1-1; perhaps TRBD1 as D (6 bases). CDR1 and CDR2 from the germline V gene are SGHAT and FQNNGV. The V and J ends lost 2 bases and 2 bases respectively, with 12 bases between them. CDR3 length: 15 residues. The CDR3: CASSLIAQGNTEAFF. The CDR3 DNA sequence: TGTGCCAGCAGCTTAATAGCACAGGGAAACACTGAAGCTTTCTTT. Combining the CDR3 with reference TRBV11-2 and TRBJ1-1 gives the whole variable domain EAGVAQSPRYKIIEKRQSVAFWCNPISGHATLYWYQQILGQGPKLLIQFQNNGVVDDSQLPKDRFSAERLKGVDSTLKIQPAKLEDSAVYLCASSLIAQGNTEAFFGQGTRLTVV.

The J gene is TRBJ1-5, the V gene TRBV20-1; tentative D call: TRBD1 (5 bases). Germline values: CDR1 DFQATT, CDR2 SNEGSKA (reference sequence). The CDR3 has 13 amino acids. The V and J ends lost 6 bases and 3 bases respectively, with 12 bases between them. The CDR3 protein is CSARKDTNQPQHF. As DNA, the CDR3 is TGCAGTGCCAGAAAGGACACCAATCAGCCCCAGCATTTT.

There are a few counts of this clonotype. The rearrangement uses TRBV5-8 and TRBJ2-7; no firm D call. The CDR3 contains 11 residues. CDR1 is SGHTS and CDR2 is YDEGEE in the germline V gene. V was cut by 3 bases and J by 3 bases, with 4 bases left in between. The CDR3 sequence: CASSYIYEQYF. In nucleotides, the CDR3 is TGTGCCAGCAGCTACATCTACGAGCAGTACTTC. Variable domain in full (rest from reference TRBV5-8 and TRBJ2-7): EAGVTQSPTHLIKTRGQQATLRCSPISGHTSVYWYQQALGLGLQFLLWYDEGEERNRGNFPPRFSGRQFPNYSSELNVNALELEDSALYLCASSYIYEQYFGPGTRLTVT.

This clonotype turned up a few times. The CDR3 is CASSPFGGRETQYF. The CDR3 bases are TGTGCCAGCTCACCTTTCGGAGGGCGAGAGACCCAGTACTTC. The V call is TRBV18, the J call TRBJ2-5; tentatively, D is TRBD2 (6 bases). The CDR3 covers 14 residues. The ends were cut back, 3 bases at V and 4 bases at J, with 12 bases in the middle. In germline, CDR1 is KGHSH, CDR2 LQKENI.

This clonotype was counted only a few times. J is TRBJ2-2 and V is TRBV24-1; 10 nucleotides match TRBD2. The germline V gene has CDR1 KGHDR and CDR2 SFDVKD. The V segment lost 3 bases and the J segment 0 bases; nucleotides outside the gene matches: 6. The CDR3 length is 18 residues. The CDR3 DNA follows: TGTGCCACCAGTGATCCGATCGGACTAGCGGCGAACACCGGGGAGCTGTTTTTT. Residues: CATSDPIGLAANTGELFF.

This clonotype was counted ten times or more. The J gene is TRBJ2-1, the V gene TRBV7-8; D gene uncertain. Germline assignment: CDR1 SGHVS and CDR2 FQNEAQ. The CDR3 runs to 14 residues. V was clipped by 6 bases and J by 8 bases, with 17 bases between them. CDR3 in amino acids: CASRTQSGTDEQFF. For the CDR3, the DNA is TGTGCCAGCAGGACCCAATCCGGCACCGATGAGCAGTTCTTC.

The chain links TRBV9 to TRBJ2-2, with no clear D. Germline V gene lookup returns CDR1 SGDLS and CDR2 YYNGEE. The CDR3 extends over 14 amino acids. V was clipped by 0 bases and J by 7 bases, with 10 bases between them. The CDR3 nucleotides are TGTGCCAGCAGCGTAGTCCCAGCTGGCGGGGAGCTGTTTTTT. Protein sequence: CASSVVPAGGELFF.

In this sample, this clonotype turned up many times. The V call is TRBV5-1, the J call TRBJ2-6; D is unclear. This CDR3 is 16 amino acids long. V was trimmed by 0 bases and J by 0 bases, leaving 7 bases between them. Germline V gene sequence: CDR1 SGHRS, CDR2 YFSETQ. The CDR3 spells CASSLDGSSGANVLTF. The CDR3 DNA sequence: TGCGCCAGCAGCTTGGACGGAAGCTCTGGGGCCAACGTCCTGACTTTC. Using reference TRBV5-1 and TRBJ2-6 for the parts outside the CDR3, the full variable domain is KAGVTQTPRYLIKTRGQQVTLSCSPISGHRSVSWYQQTPGQGLQFLFEYFSETQRNKGNFPGRFSGRQFSNSRSEMNVSTLELGDSALYLCASSLDGSSGANVLTFGAGSRLTVL.

V gene TRBV2 combines with J gene TRBJ2-1; 9 positions agree with TRBD2. Per the germline V gene, CDR1 is SNHLY and CDR2 is FYNNEI. The CDR3 runs to 17 residues. V gave up 6 bases and J gave up 3 bases; unmatched junction bases: 12. For the CDR3, the DNA is TGTGCCAGCAGGAAACCCCCCAGGACTAGCGTCTACAATGAGCAGTTCTTC. It specifies CASRKPPRTSVYNEQFF.

The chain couples TRBV13 to TRBJ2-1, with TRBD1 identical over 8 bases. Germline V gene data show CDR1 as PRHDT and CDR2 as FYEKMQ (reference sequence). The CDR3 sequence is 19 residues long. V lost 1 base to trimming and J lost 0 bases; unmatched junction nucleotides: 11. CDR3 amino acids: CASSLEGQARPSSYNEQFF. CDR3 DNA sequence: TGTGCCAGCAGCTTAGAGGGACAGGCAAGGCCTAGCTCCTACAATGAGCAGTTCTTC.

The table lists this clonotype with many counts. The V gene is TRBV5-1, the J gene TRBJ2-5; tentative D call: TRBD1 (6 bases). Trimming took off 2 bases at V and 0 bases at J, with 8 bases between the two ends. Germline values: CDR1 SGHRS, CDR2 YFSETQ. The CDR3 runs to 14 residues. Here the CDR3 DNA reads TGCGCCAGCAGCTTACAGGGCAACCAAGAGACCCAGTACTTC. Protein product: CASSLQGNQETQYF.

A few counts support this clonotype. As DNA, the CDR3 is TGTGCCAGCAGCTTAGCCCCTCCTGAAGAAAAACTGTTTTTT. Translating it yields CASSLAPPEEKLFF. The V and J genes are TRBV7-8 and TRBJ1-4, with D unresolved. The CDR3 is made up of 14 amino acids. Trimming stripped 0 bases from V and 8 bases from J, with 10 bases between. Germline assignment: CDR1 SGHVS and CDR2 FQNEAQ.

The CDR3 is CASSYTRTGGEQYV. The CDR3 coding sequence is TGTGCCAGCTCATATACCAGGACAGGGGGAGAGCAGTACGTC. The chain has TRBV18 and TRBJ2-7; 10 bases line up with TRBD1. Germline CDR1 reads KGHSH; CDR2 reads LQKENI. There are 14 residues in the CDR3. V was pared by 5 bases and J by 7 bases, with 8 bases of the junction left unmatched.

This clonotype was detected a few times. The V and J genes are TRBV6-1 and TRBJ1-2; TRBD1 matches at 8 bases. The V gene end was trimmed by 5 bases and the J gene end by 2 bases; junction bases not matched to a gene: 4. There are 14 residues in the CDR3. Germline V gives CDR1 MNHNS, CDR2 SASEGT. The CDR3: CASSRDRKNYGYTF. As DNA, the CDR3 is TGTGCCAGCAGTAGGGACAGGAAAAACTATGGCTACACCTTC.

V gene TRBV27 combines with J gene TRBJ2-7; perhaps D is TRBD1 or TRBD2 (6 bases each). V lost 7 bases, J lost 1 base, and 11 bases lay in between. In germline, CDR1 is MNHEY, CDR2 SMNVEV (reference sequence). The CDR3 sequence is 13 residues long. The CDR3 region is CASKGGRSYEQYF. The DNA for the CDR3 is TGTGCCAGCAAGGGGGGAAGATCCTACGAGCAGTACTTC.